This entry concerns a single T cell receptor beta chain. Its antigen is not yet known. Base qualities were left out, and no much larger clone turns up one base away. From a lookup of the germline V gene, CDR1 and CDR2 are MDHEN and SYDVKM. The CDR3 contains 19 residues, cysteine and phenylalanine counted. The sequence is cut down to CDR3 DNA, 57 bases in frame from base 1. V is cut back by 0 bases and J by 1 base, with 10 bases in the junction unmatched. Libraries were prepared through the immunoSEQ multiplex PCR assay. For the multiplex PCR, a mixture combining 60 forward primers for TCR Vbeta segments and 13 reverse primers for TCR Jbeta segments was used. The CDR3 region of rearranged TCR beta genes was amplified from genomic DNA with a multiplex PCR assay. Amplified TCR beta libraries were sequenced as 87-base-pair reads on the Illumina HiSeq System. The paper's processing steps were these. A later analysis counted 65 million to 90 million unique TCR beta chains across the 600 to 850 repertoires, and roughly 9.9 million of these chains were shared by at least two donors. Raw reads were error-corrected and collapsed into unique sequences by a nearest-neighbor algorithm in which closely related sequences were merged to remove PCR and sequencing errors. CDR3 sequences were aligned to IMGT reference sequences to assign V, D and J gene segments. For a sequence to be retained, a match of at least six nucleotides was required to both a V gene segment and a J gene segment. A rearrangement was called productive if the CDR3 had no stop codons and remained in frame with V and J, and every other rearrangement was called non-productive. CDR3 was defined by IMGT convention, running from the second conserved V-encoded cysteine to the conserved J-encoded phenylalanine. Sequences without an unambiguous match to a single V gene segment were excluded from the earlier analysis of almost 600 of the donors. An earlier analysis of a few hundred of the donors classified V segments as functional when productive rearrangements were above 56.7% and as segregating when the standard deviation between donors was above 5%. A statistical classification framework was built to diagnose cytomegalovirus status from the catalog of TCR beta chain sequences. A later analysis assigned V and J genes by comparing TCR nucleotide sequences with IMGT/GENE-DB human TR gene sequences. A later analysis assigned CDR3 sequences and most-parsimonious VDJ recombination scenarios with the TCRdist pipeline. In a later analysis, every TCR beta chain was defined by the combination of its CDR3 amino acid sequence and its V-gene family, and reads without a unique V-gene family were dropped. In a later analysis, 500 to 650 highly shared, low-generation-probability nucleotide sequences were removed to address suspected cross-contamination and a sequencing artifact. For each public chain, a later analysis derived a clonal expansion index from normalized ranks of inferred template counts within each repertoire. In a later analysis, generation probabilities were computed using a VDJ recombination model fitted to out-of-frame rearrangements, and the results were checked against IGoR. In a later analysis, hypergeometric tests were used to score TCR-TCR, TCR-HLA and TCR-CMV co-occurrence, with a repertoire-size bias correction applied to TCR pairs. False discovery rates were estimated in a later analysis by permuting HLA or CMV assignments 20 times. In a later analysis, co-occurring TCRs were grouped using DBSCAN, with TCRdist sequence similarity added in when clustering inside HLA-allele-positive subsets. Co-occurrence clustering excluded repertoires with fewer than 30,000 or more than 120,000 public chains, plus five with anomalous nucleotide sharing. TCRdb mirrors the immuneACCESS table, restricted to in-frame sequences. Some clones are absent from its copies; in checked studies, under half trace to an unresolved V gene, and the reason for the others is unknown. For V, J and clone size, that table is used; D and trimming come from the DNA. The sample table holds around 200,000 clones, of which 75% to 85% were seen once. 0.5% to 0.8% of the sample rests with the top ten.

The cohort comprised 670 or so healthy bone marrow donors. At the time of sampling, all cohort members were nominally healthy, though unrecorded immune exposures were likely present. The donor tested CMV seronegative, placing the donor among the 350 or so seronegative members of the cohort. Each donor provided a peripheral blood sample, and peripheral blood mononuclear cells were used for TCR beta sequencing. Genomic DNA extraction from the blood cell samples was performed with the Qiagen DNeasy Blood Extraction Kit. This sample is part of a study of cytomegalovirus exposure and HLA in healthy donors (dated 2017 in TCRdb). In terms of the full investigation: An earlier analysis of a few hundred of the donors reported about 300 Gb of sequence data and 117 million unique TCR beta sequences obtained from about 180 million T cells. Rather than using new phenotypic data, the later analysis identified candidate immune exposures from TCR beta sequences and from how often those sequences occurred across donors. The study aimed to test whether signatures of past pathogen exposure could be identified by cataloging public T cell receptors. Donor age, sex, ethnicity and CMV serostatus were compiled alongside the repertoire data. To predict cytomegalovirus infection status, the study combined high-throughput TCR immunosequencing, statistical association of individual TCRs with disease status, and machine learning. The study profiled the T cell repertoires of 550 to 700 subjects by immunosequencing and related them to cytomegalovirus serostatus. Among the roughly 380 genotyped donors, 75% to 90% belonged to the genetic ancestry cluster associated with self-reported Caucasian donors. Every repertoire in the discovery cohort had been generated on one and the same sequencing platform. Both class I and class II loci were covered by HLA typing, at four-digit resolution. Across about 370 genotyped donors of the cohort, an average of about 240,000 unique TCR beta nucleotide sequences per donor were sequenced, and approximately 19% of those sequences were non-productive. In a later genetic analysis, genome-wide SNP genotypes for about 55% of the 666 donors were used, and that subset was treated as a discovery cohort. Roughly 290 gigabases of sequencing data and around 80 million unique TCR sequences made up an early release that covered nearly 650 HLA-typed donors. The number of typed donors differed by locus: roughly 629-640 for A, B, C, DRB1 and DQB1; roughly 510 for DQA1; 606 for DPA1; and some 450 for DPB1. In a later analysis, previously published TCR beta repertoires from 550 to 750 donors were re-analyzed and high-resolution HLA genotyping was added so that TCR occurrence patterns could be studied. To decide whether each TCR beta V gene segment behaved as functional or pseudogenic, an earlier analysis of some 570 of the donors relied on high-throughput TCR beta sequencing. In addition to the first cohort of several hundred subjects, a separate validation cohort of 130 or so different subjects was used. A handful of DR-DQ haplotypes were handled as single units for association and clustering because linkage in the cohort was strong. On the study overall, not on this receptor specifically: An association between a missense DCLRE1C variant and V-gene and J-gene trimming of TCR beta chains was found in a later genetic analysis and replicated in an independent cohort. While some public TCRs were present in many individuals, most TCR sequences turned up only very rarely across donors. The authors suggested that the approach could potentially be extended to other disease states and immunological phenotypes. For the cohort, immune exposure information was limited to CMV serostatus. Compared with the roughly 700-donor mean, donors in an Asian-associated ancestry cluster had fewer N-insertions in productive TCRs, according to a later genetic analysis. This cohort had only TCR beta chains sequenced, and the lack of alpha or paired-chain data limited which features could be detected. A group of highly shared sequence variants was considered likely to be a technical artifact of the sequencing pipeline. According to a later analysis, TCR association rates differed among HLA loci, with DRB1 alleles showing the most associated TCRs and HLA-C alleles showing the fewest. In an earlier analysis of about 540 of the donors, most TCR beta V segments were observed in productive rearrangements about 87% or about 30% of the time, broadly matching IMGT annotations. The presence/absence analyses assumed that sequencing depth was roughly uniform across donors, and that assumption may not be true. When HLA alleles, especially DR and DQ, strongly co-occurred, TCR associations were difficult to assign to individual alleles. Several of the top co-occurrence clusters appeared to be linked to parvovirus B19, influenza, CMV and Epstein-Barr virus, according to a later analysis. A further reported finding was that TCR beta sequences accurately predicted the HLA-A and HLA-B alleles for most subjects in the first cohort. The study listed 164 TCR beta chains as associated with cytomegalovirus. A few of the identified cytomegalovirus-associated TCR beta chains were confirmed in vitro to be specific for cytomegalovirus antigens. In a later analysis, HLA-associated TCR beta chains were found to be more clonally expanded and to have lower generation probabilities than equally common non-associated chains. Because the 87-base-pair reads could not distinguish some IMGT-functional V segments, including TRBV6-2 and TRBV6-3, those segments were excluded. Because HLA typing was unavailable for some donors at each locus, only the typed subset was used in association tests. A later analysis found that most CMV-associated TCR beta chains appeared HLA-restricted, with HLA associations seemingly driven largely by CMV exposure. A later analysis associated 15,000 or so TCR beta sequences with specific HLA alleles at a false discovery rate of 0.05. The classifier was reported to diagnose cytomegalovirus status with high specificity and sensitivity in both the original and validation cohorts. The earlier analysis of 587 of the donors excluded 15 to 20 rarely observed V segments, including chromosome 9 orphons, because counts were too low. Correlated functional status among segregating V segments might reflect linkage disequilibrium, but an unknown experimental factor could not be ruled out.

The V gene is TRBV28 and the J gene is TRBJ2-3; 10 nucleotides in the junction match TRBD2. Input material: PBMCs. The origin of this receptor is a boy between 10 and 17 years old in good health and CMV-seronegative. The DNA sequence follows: TGTGCCAGCAGTTTATGGACCCCCGGGCTAGCGGGGGGCACAGATACGCAGTATTTT. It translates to CASSLWTPGLAGGTDTQYF.